Shown below are 2 T cell receptor beta chains from a single sample sequenced in a study of CD8 T cells in ankylosing spondylitis. TCRdb independently ran MiXCR on the 5' RACE reads; one entry per CDR3 protein. The sample yields 300,000 to 400,000 distinct CDR3 sequences, roughly 14% seen once. Sequencing used blood, either unsorted or a sorted T cell fraction (not recorded which). All receptors come from a male donor with ankylosing spondylitis or in good health (not recorded which).

The rearrangement joins TRBV20-1 to TRBJ1-3, with 10 bases lining up with TRBD1. Unmatched junction bases numbered 7, after V lost 5 bases and J lost 0 bases. Germline CDR1 and CDR2: DFQATT and SNEGSKA (reference sequence). This CDR3 comprises 16 residues. CDR3 residues: CSADPGQGRSGNTIYF. In DNA, the CDR3 is TGCAGTGCTGACCCGGGACAGGGGCGCTCTGGAAACACCATATATTTT.

The chain couples TRBV11-2 to TRBJ2-1, with 9 bases that match TRBD2. Germline V gives CDR1 SGHAT, CDR2 FQNNGV. Trimming took 3 bases from V and 7 from J; bases not matched to a gene: 13. CDR3 length: 17 residues. CDR3 region: CASSLTSGSFSGNEQFF. CDR3 DNA sequence: TGTGCCAGCAGCTTGACTAGCGGTTCTTTTAGTGGGAATGAGCAGTTCTTC. The entire variable domain, with the rest obtained from reference TRBV11-2 and TRBJ2-1, is as follows: EAGVAQSPRYKIIEKRQSVAFWCNPISGHATLYWYQQILGQGPKLLIQFQNNGVVDDSQLPKDRFSAERLKGVDSTLKIQPAKLEDSAVYLCASSLTSGSFSGNEQFFGPGTRLTVL.